This TCR beta chain was profiled in a study of blood T cell repertoires in COVID-19 (TCRdb year 2020). Context from the whole study: Collaborator samples came from the United States, Italy and Spain and covered acute and convalescent phases of COVID-19. The prospective study material was composed of cDNA or gDNA derived from T cells, B-cell-depleted T cells, or PBMCs. The dataset comprised deeply sampled blood TCRbeta repertoires from subjects exposed to, actively infected with, or recovered from COVID-19. The repertoires were released in a freely available public database meant as a resource for research on the immune response to SARS-CoV-2. The samples were drawn from the first 160 participants of the ongoing ImmuneRACE study and from 1,254 subjects provided by 6 global collaborators. The sample metadata nearly always contained a de-identified subject ID, COVID-19 status, age in years and sex. HLA class I and class II types, where available, came from metadata supplied by the sample provider rather than from assay-based typing.

Broad study findings and their caveats: How much clinical and demographic metadata was included differed by source and by participant, and the metadata was provided uncurated.

Whole blood was collected in K2EDTA tubes by collaborating institutions according to the institutions' own protocols. Collaborator samples were shipped for TCRbeta analysis as frozen whole blood, isolated PBMCs, or DNA extracted from either sample type. The immunoSEQ Assay, a bias-controlled multiplex PCR, was used to amplify TCRbeta CDR3 regions from genomic DNA. In the paper's pipeline: Within the assay, amplification of reference gene primers was used to estimate how many nucleated cells each sample contained. Sequence reads were collapsed and filtered to measure the absolute abundance of every unique TCRbeta CDR3 rearrangement. Productive Simpson clonality was computed per sample as the square root of Simpson's diversity index over productive rearrangements. As stored in TCRdb, this immuneACCESS dataset retains in-frame rearrangements with V and J assigned. A fraction of the clones does not appear; measured against another copy, unresolved V genes explain less than half of the discrepancy, and the remainder lacks a known reason. From that table come the V and J calls and clone size; the DNA was used to work out D and trimming. Present in this sample are around 170,000 clones, around 83% of which were seen just once. More than 1.5% of the sample is in the top ten clones.

Details on this clone: There is no known antigen for this receptor. It has no much larger one-base neighbor in the sample; base qualities were not kept.

Reading the germline V gene gives CDR1 SGHDT and CDR2 YYEEEE. Measured from the cysteine to the phenylalanine, the CDR3 is 13 residues long. Only the CDR3 DNA is retained, 39 bases long and in frame from the first base. V ends up 4 bases short and J 5 bases short, with an unmatched junction base count of 6. Input material: peripheral blood. This clonotype was obtained from a human donor in a cohort sampled during active COVID-19. The chain is encoded by TRBV5-6 joined to TRBJ2-7, and 7 bases in between align with TRBD2. The DNA sequence is as follows: TGTGCCAGCAGCGGGGGGGACGCCAACGAGCAGTACTTC. The encoded protein is CASSGGDANEQYF.